Below, 29 T cell receptor beta chains from the same sample are listed, as sequenced in a study of cytomegalovirus exposure and HLA in healthy donors. Both 60 Vbeta primers and 13 Jbeta primers went into the PCR. Only in-frame clones appear in the TCRdb table, and some are missing; sequencing was by immunoSEQ multiplex PCR. The sample contains about 70,000 clones, about two thirds of which appear only once. Sample: PBMCs. Receptors were obtained from a man in his forties in good health and CMV-seropositive.

The gene calls are TRBV25-1 and TRBJ2-3, with D tentatively TRBD1 (5 bases). CDR1 is MGHDK and CDR2 is SYGVNS in the germline V gene. The CDR3 runs 14 residues. Trimming took off 4 bases at V and 2 bases at J, with 10 bases between the two ends. The CDR3 reads CASSVRDNTDTQYF. The DNA for the CDR3 is TGTGCCAGCAGTGTCAGGGATAACACAGATACGCAGTATTTT.

This chain links TRBV2 with TRBJ1-6; 8 bases map to TRBD1. This CDR3 has 15 residues. The V segment lost 8 bases and the J segment 3 bases; nucleotides outside the gene matches: 6. In germline, CDR1 is SNHLY, CDR2 FYNNEI. The CDR3 nucleotides are TGTGCCAGCCGGGGACAGGTTTTCTATAATTCACCCCTCCACTTT. Its protein product is CASRGQVFYNSPLHF.

The chain links TRBV11-2 to TRBJ2-3; D unresolved. Trimming shortened V by 1 base and J by 5 bases, and 4 bases separated the two germline ends. Germline CDR1 SGHAT, CDR2 FQNNGV. CDR3 size: 12 residues. In nucleotides, the CDR3 is TGTGCCAGCAGCTTAGCGGGAGATACGCAGTATTTT. Translating it yields CASSLAGDTQYF.

The rearrangement joins TRBV4-1 to TRBJ2-7, with 11 bases identical to TRBD2. The V segment lost 0 bases and the J segment 4 bases; nucleotides outside the gene matches: 5. Germline assignment: CDR1 MGHRA and CDR2 YSYEKL. The CDR3 spans 16 residues. This chain's CDR3 is CASSQESGLAAYEQYF. The CDR3 bases are TGCGCCAGCAGCCAAGAATCGGGACTAGCGGCATACGAGCAGTACTTC.

This chain links TRBV18 with TRBJ2-3; 9 bases are shared with TRBD2. Germline-derived CDR1 and CDR2 are KGHSH and LQKENI. The CDR3 runs to 14 residues. V shed 2 bases and J 6 bases; nucleotides not matched to a gene: 3. This chain's CDR3 is CASSPIAGEDTQYF. The CDR3 coding sequence is TGTGCCAGCTCACCAATAGCGGGAGAGGATACGCAGTATTTT.

The rearrangement joins TRBV25-1 to TRBJ2-5; 12 bases map to TRBD1. The assigned J gene may be wrong: the sequence end matches TRBJ2-7 better. CDR1 MGHDK and CDR2 SYGVNS come from the germline V gene. The CDR3 runs 13 residues. Here the CDR3 DNA reads TGTGCCAGCACAAGGGACAGGGGGCCCGAGCAGTACTTC. The encoded protein is CASTRDRGPEQYF.

The gene calls are TRBV29-1 and TRBJ2-3; D uncertain. Between the trimmed V and J ends, which lost 2 bases and 0 bases, there was a span of 9 bases. The CDR3 covers 14 residues. Germline V CDR1 and CDR2: SQVTM, ANQGSEA. CDR3 DNA: TGCAGCGTTGAATATGTTTCTAGCACAGATACGCAGTATTTT. Residues: CSVEYVSSTDTQYF.

The rearrangement joins TRBV10-3 to TRBJ2-3; TRBD2 matches at 11 bases. Germline CDR1 reads ENHRY; CDR2 reads SYGVKD. V dropped 3 bases and J dropped 2; count of bases not matched to a gene: 7. The CDR3 extends over 17 amino acids. CDR3 loop: CAISDQLAGANTDTQYF. The CDR3 DNA reads TGTGCCATCAGTGACCAACTAGCGGGGGCCAACACAGATACGCAGTATTTT.

V gene TRBV5-5 combines with J gene TRBJ1-2, with TRBD1 matching over 8 bases. In germline, CDR1 is SGHKS, CDR2 YYEKEE (reference sequence). The CDR3 contains 18 residues. Trimming took 4 bases from V and 5 from J; bases not matched to a gene: 19. CDR3 region: CASSPLTRPRTGTYGYTF. Here the CDR3 DNA reads TGTGCCAGCAGCCCCTTGACCCGCCCGCGGACAGGGACATATGGCTACACCTTC.

The genes are TRBV29-1 and TRBJ1-3; tentative D call: TRBD1 (6 bases). V gave up 3 bases and J gave up 2 bases, with 11 bases separating them. The CDR3 is made up of 14 amino acids. Germline CDR1 is SQVTM and CDR2 is ANQGSEA. CDR3 amino acids: CSVDGAGAGNTIYF. Here the CDR3 DNA reads TGCAGCGTTGATGGGGCAGGGGCTGGAAACACCATATATTTT.

The gene calls are TRBV2 and TRBJ1-6; TRBD1 matches at 7 bases. The trim removed 5 bases at V and 9 bases at J, leaving 4 bases unmatched. This CDR3 is 13 amino acids long. Germline loops: CDR1 SNHLY, CDR2 FYNNEI. Here the CDR3 reads CASSLQGTSPLHF. The CDR3 DNA follows: TGTGCCAGCAGTCTACAGGGGACTTCACCCCTCCACTTT. Based on the CDR3 plus reference TRBV2 and TRBJ1-6, the full variable domain is EPEVTQTPSHQVTQMGQEVILRCVPISNHLYFYWYRQILGQKVEFLVSFYNNEISEKSEIFDDQFSVERPDGSNFTLKIRSTKLEDSAMYFCASSLQGTSPLHFGNGTRLTVT.

This chain links TRBV21-1 with TRBJ1-1; TRBD1, the D gene given by the table, was not confirmed from the DNA. TRBV21-1 is a pseudogene. CDR3 size: 17 residues. DNA of the CDR3: TGTGCCAGCAGAAAGGGCACGGGCAGCCCCCCAGGGGGTGAAGCTTTCTTT. It translates to CASRKGTGSPPGGEAFF.

The chain employs TRBV2 and TRBJ2-1; 11 bases agree with TRBD2. The CDR3 extends over 16 amino acids. Unmatched junction bases numbered 8, after V lost 4 bases and J lost 6 bases. The germline V gene has CDR1 SNHLY and CDR2 FYNNEI. The DNA of the CDR3 is TGTGCCAGCAGTGCGAGTAGCGGGGGGGCTCTCAATGAGCAGTTCTTC. Translated: CASSASSGGALNEQFF.

V gene TRBV5-1 combines with J gene TRBJ2-5, with TRBD1 matching over 12 bases. V lost 4 bases, J lost 4 bases, and 8 bases stayed unmatched. Germline V lookup: CDR1 SGHRS, CDR2 YFSETQ. The CDR3 totals 16 residues. The CDR3 region is CASSPEGTGGAETQYF. The CDR3, as DNA: TGCGCCAGCAGCCCCGAAGGGACAGGGGGCGCAGAGACCCAGTACTTC.

The J gene is TRBJ2-5, the V gene TRBV2; D perhaps matches TRBD1 (6 bases). The CDR3 has 11 residues. The V end lost 8 bases, the J end lost 9 bases, and 13 bases lay between the germline ends. Germline CDR1 and CDR2: SNHLY and FYNNEI. In DNA, the CDR3 is TGTGCCAGCGGGACAAAGCTGGCCCAGTACTTC. Translating gives CASGTKLAQYF.

The chain combines TRBV13 with TRBJ2-3; D gene ambiguous. Per germline, CDR1 PRHDT and CDR2 FYEKMQ (reference sequence). This CDR3 spans 14 amino acids. Trimming stripped 5 bases from V and 2 bases from J, with 11 bases between. In nucleotides, the CDR3 is TGTGCCAGCAGCACCGAATCTATCACAGATACGCAGTATTTT. It translates to CASSTESITDTQYF.

This clone was counted a few times. V gene TRBV10-3 combines with J gene TRBJ1-1; 7 bases agree with TRBD1. V was pared by 6 bases and J by 3 bases, with 13 bases of the junction left unmatched. CDR3 length equals 16 residues. The germline V gene encodes CDR1 ENHRY and CDR2 SYGVKD. CDR3 DNA: TGTGCCATCAGCGTCAGTCCAGGGGGTGTAGACACTGAAGCTTTCTTT. This sequence encodes CAISVSPGGVDTEAFF.

The genes are TRBV27 and TRBJ2-5, with TRBD2 matching 13 bases. Losses at the gene ends were 6 bases for V and 3 bases for J; bases not matched to a gene: 16. From germline, CDR1 is MNHEY and CDR2 SMNVEV (reference sequence). The CDR3 totals 19 residues. CDR3 region: CASSYRGTSGVIRKETQYF. CDR3 DNA: TGTGCCAGCAGCTACCGCGGGACTAGCGGGGTCATACGAAAAGAGACCCAGTACTTC.

The chain uses TRBV27 and TRBJ2-2; D call uncertain. V was shortened by 5 bases and J by 0 bases, with 16 bases between the two germline ends. Per the germline V gene, CDR1 is MNHEY and CDR2 is SMNVEV (reference sequence). CDR3 length: 17 residues. CDR3 coding DNA: TGTGCCAGCAGTGCCACTATCCTGTTCGCGAACACCGGGGAGCTGTTTTTT. Translated: CASSATILFANTGELFF.

This chain uses TRBV18 with TRBJ1-4; 10 bases map to TRBD1. This CDR3 has 14 amino acids. V dropped 2 bases and J dropped 6; count of bases not matched to a gene: 0. From germline, CDR1 is KGHSH and CDR2 LQKENI. The CDR3 coding sequence is TGTGCCAGCTCACCAGGGACAGGGGATGAAAAACTGTTTTTT. Protein sequence: CASSPGTGDEKLFF.

DNA for the CDR3: TGCGCCAGCAGTCAATGGGTAGCGGGACACTCCTACGAGCAGTACTTC. Encoded protein: CASSQWVAGHSYEQYF. The V and J genes are TRBV23-1 and TRBJ2-7, with 8 bases matching TRBD2. TRBV23-1 is placed among ORFs of uncertain function. The V segment lost 1 base and the J segment 0 bases; nucleotides outside the gene matches: 5. This CDR3 spans 16 amino acids.

The V gene is TRBV7-2, the J gene TRBJ2-1; the match to TRBD2 covers 9 bases. J was trimmed by 8 bases and V by 5 bases; bases with no gene match: 10. This CDR3 is built from 15 residues. Germline-derived CDR1 and CDR2 are SGHTA and FQGNSA. CDR3 nucleotide sequence: TGTGCCAGCAGCGGAGTTAGCGGGGGTCTCGATGAGCAGTTCTTC. Translated, it gives CASSGVSGGLDEQFF.

J is TRBJ2-6 and V is TRBV30; no definite D call. In germline, CDR1 is GTSNPN, CDR2 SVGIG (reference sequence). Trimming shortened V by 5 bases and J by 0 bases, and 14 bases separated the two germline ends. This CDR3 region has 16 residues. CDR3: CAWAPGWNSGANVLTF. The CDR3 DNA reads TGTGCCTGGGCCCCAGGTTGGAACTCTGGGGCCAACGTCCTGACTTTC.

The chain links TRBV5-1 to TRBJ2-3; no clear D gene. The germline CDR1 and CDR2 sequences are SGHRS and YFSETQ. V lost 0 bases, J lost 1 base, and 12 bases lay in between. This CDR3 has 16 residues. CDR3 region: CASSLAAAPGTDTQYF. The CDR3 coding sequence is TGCGCCAGCAGCTTGGCCGCCGCACCGGGCACAGATACGCAGTATTTT.

The chain couples TRBV5-4 to TRBJ2-1; a weak D match, TRBD2 (6 bases). Germline assignment: CDR1 SGHNT and CDR2 YYREEE (reference sequence). The CDR3 spans 13 residues. Trimming pared 4 bases from V and 5 bases from J, leaving 10 bases between. The CDR3 sequence: CASSPGLDNEQFF. In DNA, the CDR3 is TGTGCCAGCAGCCCGGGACTGGACAATGAGCAGTTCTTC. The variable domain in full, completed from reference TRBV5-4 and TRBJ2-1, reads ETGVTQSPTHLIKTRGQQVTLRCSSQSGHNTVSWYQQALGQGPQFIFQYYREEENGRGNFPPRFSGLQFPNYSSELNVNALELDDSALYLCASSPGLDNEQFFGPGTRLTVL.

The CDR3 spells CASSGGDRVAHQPQHF. The CDR3 nucleotides are TGTGCCAGCAGTGGGGGGGACAGGGTAGCCCATCAGCCCCAGCATTTT. The J gene is TRBJ1-5, the V gene TRBV25-1; 9 bases line up with TRBD1. J was trimmed by 5 bases and V by 4 bases; bases with no gene match: 9. CDR1 is MGHDK, CDR2 SYGVNS, per germline. The CDR3 covers 16 residues.

The chain combines TRBV27 with TRBJ1-2, with a weak D call TRBD1 (6 bases). Germline CDR1 MNHEY, CDR2 SMNVEV (reference sequence). Trimming pared 5 bases from V and 4 bases from J, leaving 17 bases between. This CDR3 is built from 15 residues. The CDR3 DNA sequence: TGTGCCAGCAGTCGCGACCAAGGACAGCCCTATGGCTACACCTTC. Protein product: CASSRDQGQPYGYTF.

CDR3 nucleotide sequence: TGCGCCAGCCACGACGGGGGGATTACTGAAGCTTTCTTT. This sequence encodes CASHDGGITEAFF. The chain has TRBV5-1 and TRBJ1-1; D may be TRBD1 (5 bases). The CDR3 has 13 residues. Germline CDR1 SGHRS, CDR2 YFSETQ. V lost 7 bases and J lost 5, with 15 bases in between.

The gene calls are TRBV11-2 and TRBJ2-7; possibly TRBD1 for D (6 bases). Germline CDR1 and CDR2: SGHAT and FQNNGV. V lost 3 bases, J lost 0 bases, and 9 bases lay in between. CDR3 length equals 14 residues. In DNA, the CDR3 is TGTGCCAGCAGCTTCCAGGGGAGCTCCTACGAGCAGTACTTC. Residues: CASSFQGSSYEQYF.